Detailed here is one TCR beta chain. These data originate in a study of T cell changes during pregnancy in multiple sclerosis. Clones were sequenced by immunoSEQ multiplex PCR, and TCRdb holds only the in-frame ones, with some missing. The sample has around 120,000 clones; approximately 91% are singletons. CDR1 SGHAT and CDR2 FQNNGV come from the germline V gene. The CDR3 loop spans 16 amino acids. V trimming: 5 bases; J trimming: 3 bases; junction bases outside the gene matches: 12. This sequence was found in a female donor with multiple sclerosis, enrolled in a pregnancy study. The sample was peripheral blood, taken after pregnancy. J is TRBJ1-2 and V is TRBV11-2; 7 bases are a match to TRBD1. CDR3 nucleotide sequence: TGTGCCAGCAGCCTTTTTGTAGGGGGCGCGGACTATGGCTACACCTTC. Translating gives CASSLFVGGADYGYTF.